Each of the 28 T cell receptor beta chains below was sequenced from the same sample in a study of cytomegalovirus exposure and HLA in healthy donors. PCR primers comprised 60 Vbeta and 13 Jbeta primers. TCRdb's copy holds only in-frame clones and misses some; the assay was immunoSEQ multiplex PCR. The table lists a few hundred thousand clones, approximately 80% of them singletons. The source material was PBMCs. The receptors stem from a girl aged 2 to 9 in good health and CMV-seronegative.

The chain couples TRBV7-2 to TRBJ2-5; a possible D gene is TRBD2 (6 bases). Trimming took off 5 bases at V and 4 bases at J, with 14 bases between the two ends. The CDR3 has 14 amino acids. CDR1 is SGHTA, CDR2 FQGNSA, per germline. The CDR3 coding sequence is TGTGCCAGCAGCCAAGAGGAGGGAAGAGAGACCCAGTACTTC. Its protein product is CASSQEEGRETQYF.

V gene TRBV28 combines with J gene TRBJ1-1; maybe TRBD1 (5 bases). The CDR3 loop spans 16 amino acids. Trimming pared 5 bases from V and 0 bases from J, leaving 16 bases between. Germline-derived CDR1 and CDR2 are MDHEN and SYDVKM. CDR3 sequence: CASSLPWEGLNTEAFF. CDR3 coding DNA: TGTGCCAGCAGTCTACCGTGGGAGGGGTTGAACACTGAAGCTTTCTTT.

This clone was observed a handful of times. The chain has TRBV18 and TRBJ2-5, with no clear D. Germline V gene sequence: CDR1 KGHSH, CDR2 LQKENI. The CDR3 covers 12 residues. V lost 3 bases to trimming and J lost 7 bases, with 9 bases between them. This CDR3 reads CASSPYAGTQYF. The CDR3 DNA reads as TGTGCCAGCTCACCTTATGCAGGGACCCAGTACTTC. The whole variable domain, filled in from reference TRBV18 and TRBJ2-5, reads NAGVMQNPRHLVRRRGQEARLRCSPMKGHSHVYWYRQLPEEGLKFMVYLQKENIIDESGMPKERFSAEFPKEGPSILRIQQVVRGDSAAYFCASSPYAGTQYFGPGTRLLVL.

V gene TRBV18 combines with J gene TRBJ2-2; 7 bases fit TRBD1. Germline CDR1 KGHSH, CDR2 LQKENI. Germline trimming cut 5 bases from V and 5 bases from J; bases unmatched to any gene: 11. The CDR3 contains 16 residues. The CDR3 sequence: CASSGTGTVITGELFF. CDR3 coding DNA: TGTGCCAGCTCAGGCACCGGGACAGTAATAACCGGGGAGCTGTTTTTT.

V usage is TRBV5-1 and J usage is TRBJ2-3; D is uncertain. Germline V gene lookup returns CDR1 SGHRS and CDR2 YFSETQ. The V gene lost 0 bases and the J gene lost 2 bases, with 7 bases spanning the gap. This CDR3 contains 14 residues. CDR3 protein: CASSLGPVTDTQYF. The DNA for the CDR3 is TGCGCCAGCAGCTTGGGTCCCGTCACAGATACGCAGTATTTT.

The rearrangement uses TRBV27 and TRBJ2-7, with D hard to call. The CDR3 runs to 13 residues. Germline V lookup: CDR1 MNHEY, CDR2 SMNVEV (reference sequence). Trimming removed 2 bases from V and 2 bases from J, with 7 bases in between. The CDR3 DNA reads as TGTGCCAGCAGTTTAGCGAAAACCTACGAGCAGTACTTC. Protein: CASSLAKTYEQYF.

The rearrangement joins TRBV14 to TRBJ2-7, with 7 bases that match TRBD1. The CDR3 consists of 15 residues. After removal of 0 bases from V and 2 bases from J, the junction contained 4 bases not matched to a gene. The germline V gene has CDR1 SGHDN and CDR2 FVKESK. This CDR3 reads CASSQDRGRAYEQYF. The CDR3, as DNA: TGTGCCAGCAGCCAAGATAGGGGGCGGGCCTACGAGCAGTACTTC.

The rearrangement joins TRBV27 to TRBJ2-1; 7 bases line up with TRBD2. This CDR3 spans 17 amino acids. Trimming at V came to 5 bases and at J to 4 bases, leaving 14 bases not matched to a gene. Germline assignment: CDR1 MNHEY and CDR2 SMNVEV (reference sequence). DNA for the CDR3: TGTGCCAGCAGTCACCACCCCTTGTGGGAGGGGTACAATGAGCAGTTCTTC. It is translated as CASSHHPLWEGYNEQFF.

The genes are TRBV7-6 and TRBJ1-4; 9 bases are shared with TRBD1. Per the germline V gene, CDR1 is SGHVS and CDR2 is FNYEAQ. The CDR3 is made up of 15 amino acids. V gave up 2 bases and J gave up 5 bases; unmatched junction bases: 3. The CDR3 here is CASSLSTGGNEKLFF. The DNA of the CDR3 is TGTGCCAGCAGCTTATCGACAGGGGGAAATGAAAAACTGTTTTTT.

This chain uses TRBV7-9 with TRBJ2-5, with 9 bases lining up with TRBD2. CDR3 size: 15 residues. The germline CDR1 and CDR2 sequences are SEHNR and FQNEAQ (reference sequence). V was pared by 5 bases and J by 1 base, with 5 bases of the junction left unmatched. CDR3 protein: CASSISTSGQETQYF. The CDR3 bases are TGTGCCAGCAGCATCTCGACTAGCGGCCAAGAGACCCAGTACTTC.

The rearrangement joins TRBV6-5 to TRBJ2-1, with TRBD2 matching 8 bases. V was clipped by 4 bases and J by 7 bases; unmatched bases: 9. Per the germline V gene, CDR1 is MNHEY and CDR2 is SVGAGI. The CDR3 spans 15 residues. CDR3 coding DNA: TGTGCCAGCAGTTCCTTCGGGGGGGCCGAGAATGAGCAGTTCTTC. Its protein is CASSSFGGAENEQFF.

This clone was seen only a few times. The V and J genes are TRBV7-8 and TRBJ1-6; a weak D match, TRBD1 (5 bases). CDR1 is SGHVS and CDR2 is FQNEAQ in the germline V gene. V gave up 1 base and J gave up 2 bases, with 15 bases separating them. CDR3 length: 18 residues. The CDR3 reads CASSLDAGRTTYNSPLHF. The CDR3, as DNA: TGTGCCAGCAGCTTAGATGCGGGACGGACAACCTATAATTCACCCCTCCACTTT. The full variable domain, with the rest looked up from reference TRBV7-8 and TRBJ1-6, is GAGVSQSPRYKVAKRGQDVALRCDPISGHVSLFWYQQALGQGPEFLTYFQNEAQLDKSGLPSDRFFAERPEGSVSTLKIQRTQQEDSAVYLCASSLDAGRTTYNSPLHFGNGTRLTVT.

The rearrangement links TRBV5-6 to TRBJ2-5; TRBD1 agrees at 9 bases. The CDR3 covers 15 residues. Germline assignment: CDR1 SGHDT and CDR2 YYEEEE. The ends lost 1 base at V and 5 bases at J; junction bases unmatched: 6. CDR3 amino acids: CASSLTTGGRETQYF. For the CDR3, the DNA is TGTGCCAGCAGCTTGACAACAGGGGGCAGGGAGACCCAGTACTTC.

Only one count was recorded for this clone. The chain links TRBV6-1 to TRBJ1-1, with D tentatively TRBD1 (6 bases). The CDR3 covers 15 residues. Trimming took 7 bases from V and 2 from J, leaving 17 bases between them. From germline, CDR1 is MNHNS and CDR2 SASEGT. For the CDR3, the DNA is TGTGCCAGCACCACAAGGGGGGGGATCAACACTGAAGCTTTCTTT. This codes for CASTTRGGINTEAFF.

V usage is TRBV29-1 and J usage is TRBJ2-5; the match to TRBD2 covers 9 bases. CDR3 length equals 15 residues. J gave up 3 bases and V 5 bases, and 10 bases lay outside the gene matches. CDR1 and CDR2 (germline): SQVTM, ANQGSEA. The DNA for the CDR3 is TGCAGCGTTTCTTGGGGGACTAGCTGGGAAGAGACCCAGTACTTC. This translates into CSVSWGTSWEETQYF.

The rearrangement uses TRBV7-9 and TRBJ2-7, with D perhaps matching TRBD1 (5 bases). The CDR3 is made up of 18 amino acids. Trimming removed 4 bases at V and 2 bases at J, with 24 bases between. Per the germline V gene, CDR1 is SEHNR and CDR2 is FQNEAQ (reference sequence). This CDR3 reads CASSSVALRWGNPYEQYF. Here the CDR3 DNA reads TGTGCCAGCAGCTCGGTTGCTCTCCGGTGGGGCAACCCCTACGAGCAGTACTTC.

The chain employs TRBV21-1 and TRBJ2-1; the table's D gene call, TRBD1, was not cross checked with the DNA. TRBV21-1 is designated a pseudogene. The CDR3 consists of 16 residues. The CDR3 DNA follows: TGTGCCAGCAGCAAAGCAGTAGGGGGCCCTGGTGGTGAGCAGTTCTTC. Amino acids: CASSKAVGGPGGEQFF.

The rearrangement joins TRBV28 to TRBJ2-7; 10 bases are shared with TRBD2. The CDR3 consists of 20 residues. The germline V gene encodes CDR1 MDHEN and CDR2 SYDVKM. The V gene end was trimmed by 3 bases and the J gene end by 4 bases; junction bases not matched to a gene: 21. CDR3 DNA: TGTGCCAGCAGTTTCTATGTGGGGGATAGCGGGAGGAGTTTTGGGTACGAGCAGTACTTC. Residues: CASSFYVGDSGRSFGYEQYF.

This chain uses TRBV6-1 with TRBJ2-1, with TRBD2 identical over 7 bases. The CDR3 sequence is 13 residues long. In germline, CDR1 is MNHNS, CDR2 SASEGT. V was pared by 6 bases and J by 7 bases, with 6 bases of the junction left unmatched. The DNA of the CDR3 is TGTGCCAGCAGCGAATGGGGAGGGAATGAGCAGTTCTTC. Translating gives CASSEWGGNEQFF.

This CDR3 reads CASSLGGLAGTQETQYF. The CDR3 DNA reads as TGTGCCAGCAGCTTGGGAGGACTAGCGGGAACACAAGAGACCCAGTACTTC. The chain carries TRBV9 and TRBJ2-5; 12 bases map to TRBD2. This CDR3 is 17 amino acids long. V dropped 4 bases and J dropped 2; count of bases not matched to a gene: 9. The germline gives CDR1 SGDLS, CDR2 YYNGEE.

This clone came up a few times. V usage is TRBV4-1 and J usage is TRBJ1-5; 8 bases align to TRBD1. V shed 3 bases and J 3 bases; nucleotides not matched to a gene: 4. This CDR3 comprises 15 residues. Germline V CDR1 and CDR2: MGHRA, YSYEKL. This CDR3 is CASSHRTGLNQPQHF. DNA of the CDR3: TGCGCCAGCAGCCACCGGACAGGGCTCAATCAGCCCCAGCATTTT.

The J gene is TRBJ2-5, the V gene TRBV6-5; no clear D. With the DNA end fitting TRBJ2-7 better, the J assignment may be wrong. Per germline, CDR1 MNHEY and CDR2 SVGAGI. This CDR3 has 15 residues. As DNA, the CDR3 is TGTGCCAGCAGTTACTCAATCGCAAGCTCCTACGAGCAGTACTTC. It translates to CASSYSIASSYEQYF.

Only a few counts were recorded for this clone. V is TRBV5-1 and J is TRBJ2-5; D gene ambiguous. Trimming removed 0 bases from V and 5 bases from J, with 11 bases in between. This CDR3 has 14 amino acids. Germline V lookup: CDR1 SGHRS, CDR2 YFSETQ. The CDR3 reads CASSLGFVSETQYF. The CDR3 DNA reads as TGCGCCAGCAGCTTGGGTTTTGTGAGCGAGACCCAGTACTTC.

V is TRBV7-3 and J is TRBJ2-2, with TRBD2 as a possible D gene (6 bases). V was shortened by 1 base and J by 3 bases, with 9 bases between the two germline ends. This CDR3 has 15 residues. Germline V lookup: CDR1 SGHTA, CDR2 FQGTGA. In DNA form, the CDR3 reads TGTGCCAGCAGCTTAATAGGAGGGCACACCGGGGAGCTGTTTTTT. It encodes CASSLIGGHTGELFF.

The CDR3 sequence: CASSTLGTGDQPQHF. The CDR3 coding sequence is TGTGCCAGTAGTACCCTCGGGACAGGGGATCAGCCCCAGCATTTT. This chain uses TRBV19 with TRBJ1-5, with TRBD1 matching over 10 bases. There are 15 residues in the CDR3. Looked up from germline, CDR1 is LNHDA and CDR2 is SQIVND (reference sequence). V lost 4 bases, J lost 5 bases, and 5 bases stayed unmatched.

The CDR3 DNA follows: TGTGCGTCCTCGGGACTAATGTACAATGAGCAGTTCTTC. This sequence encodes CASSGLMYNEQFF. The gene calls are TRBV30 and TRBJ2-1, with 7 bases identical to TRBD2. Germline V CDR1 and CDR2: GTSNPN, SVGIG (reference sequence). This CDR3 contains 13 residues. Supplemented by reference TRBV30 and TRBJ2-1, the full variable domain reads SQTIHQWPATLVQPVGSPLSLECTVEGTSNPNLYWYRQAAGRGLQLLFYSVGIGQISSEVPQNLSASRPQDRQFILSSKKLLLSDSGFYLCASSGLMYNEQFFGPGTRLTVL.

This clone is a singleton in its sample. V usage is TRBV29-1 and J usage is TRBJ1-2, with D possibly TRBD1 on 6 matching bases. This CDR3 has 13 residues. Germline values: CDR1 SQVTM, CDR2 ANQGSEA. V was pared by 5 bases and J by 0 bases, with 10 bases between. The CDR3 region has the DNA TGCAGCGTTCCGGCAGGGGCTAACTATGGCTACACCTTC. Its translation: CSVPAGANYGYTF.

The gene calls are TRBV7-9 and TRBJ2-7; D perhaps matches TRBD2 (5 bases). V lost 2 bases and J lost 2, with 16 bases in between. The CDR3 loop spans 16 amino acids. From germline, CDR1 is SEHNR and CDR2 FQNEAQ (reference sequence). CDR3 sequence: CASSLRNRDTPYEQYF. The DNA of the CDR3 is TGTGCCAGCAGCTTAAGGAATCGGGATACCCCCTACGAGCAGTACTTC.